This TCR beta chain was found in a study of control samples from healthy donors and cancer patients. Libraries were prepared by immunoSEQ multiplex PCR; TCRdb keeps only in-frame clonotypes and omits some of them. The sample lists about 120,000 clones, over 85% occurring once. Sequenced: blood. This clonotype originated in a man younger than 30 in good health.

Here the CDR3 reads CASSQTGPGEQYF. The CDR3 DNA reads TGTGCCAGCAGCCAGACAGGGCCCGGCGAGCAGTACTTC. The chain uses TRBV12-3 or TRBV12-4 and TRBJ2-7; 7 bases align to TRBD1. The CDR3 totals 13 residues. Trimming cost V 6 bases and J 6 bases; bases outside gene matches: 8.